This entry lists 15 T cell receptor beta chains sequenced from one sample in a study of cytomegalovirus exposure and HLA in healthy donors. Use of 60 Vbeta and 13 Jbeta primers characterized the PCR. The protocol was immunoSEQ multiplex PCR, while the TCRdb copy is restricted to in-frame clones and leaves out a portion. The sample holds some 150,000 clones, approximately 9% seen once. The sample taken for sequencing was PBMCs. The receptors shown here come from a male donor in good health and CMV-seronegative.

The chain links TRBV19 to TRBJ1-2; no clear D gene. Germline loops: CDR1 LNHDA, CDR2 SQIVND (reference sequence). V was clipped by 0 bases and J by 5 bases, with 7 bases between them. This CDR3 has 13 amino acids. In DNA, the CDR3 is TGTGCCAGTAGTATAGATCGAGGTTATGGCTACACCTTC. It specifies CASSIDRGYGYTF. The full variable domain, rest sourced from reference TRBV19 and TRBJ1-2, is DGGITQSPKYLFRKEGQNVTLSCEQNLNHDAMYWYRQDPGQGLRLIYYSQIVNDFQKGDIAEGYSVSREKKESFPLTVTSAQKNPTAFYLCASSIDRGYGYTFGSGTRLTVV.

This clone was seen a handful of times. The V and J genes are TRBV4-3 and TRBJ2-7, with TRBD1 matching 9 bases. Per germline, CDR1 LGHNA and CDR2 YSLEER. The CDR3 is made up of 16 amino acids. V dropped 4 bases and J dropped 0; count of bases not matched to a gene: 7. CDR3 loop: CASSPTGGRSSYEQYF. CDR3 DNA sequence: TGCGCCAGCAGCCCAACAGGGGGCAGAAGCTCCTACGAGCAGTACTTC.

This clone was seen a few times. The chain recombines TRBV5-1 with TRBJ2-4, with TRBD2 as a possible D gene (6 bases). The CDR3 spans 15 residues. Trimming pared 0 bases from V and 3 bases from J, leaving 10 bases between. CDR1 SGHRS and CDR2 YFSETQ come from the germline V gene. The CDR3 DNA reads TGCGCCAGCAGCTTGGCGGGAGATGTCAAAAACATTCAGTACTTC. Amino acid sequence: CASSLAGDVKNIQYF.

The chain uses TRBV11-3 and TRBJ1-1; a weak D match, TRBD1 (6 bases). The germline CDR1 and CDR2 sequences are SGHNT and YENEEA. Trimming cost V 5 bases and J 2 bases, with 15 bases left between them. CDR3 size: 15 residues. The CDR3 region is CASSNPTGTNTEAFF. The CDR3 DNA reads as TGTGCCAGCAGCAACCCGACAGGAACCAACACTGAAGCTTTCTTT.

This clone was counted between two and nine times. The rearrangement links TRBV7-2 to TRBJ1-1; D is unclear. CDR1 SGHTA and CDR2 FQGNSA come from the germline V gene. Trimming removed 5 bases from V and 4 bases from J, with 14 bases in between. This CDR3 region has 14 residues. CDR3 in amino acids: CASSPGVGGTEAFF. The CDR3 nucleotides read TGTGCCAGCAGCCCCGGGGTGGGTGGCACTGAAGCTTTCTTT.

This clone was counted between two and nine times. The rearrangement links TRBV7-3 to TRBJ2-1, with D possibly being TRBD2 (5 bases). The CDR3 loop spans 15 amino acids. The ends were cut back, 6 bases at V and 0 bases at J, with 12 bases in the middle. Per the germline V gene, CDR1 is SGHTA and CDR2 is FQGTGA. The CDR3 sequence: CASRVSGSSYNEQFF. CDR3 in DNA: TGTGCCAGCAGAGTTTCGGGAAGCTCCTACAATGAGCAGTTCTTC.

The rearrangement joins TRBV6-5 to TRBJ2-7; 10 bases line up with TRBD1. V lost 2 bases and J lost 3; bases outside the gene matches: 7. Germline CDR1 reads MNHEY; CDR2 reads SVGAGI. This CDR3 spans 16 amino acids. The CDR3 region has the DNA TGTGCCAGCAGTTACGCATCCGGGACAGGGGTCTACGAGCAGTACTTC. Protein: CASSYASGTGVYEQYF.

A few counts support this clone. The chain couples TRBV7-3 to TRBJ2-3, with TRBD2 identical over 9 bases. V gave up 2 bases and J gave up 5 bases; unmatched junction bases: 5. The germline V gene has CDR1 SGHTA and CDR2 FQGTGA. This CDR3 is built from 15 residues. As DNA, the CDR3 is TGTGCCAGCAGCTTACGGCGGGGGGGCTTAGATACGCAGTATTTT. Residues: CASSLRRGGLDTQYF.

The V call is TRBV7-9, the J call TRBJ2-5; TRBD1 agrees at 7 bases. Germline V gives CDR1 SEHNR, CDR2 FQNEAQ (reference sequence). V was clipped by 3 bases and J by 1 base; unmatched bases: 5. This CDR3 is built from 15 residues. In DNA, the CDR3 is TGTGCCAGCAGCTTTCACCGGGACAGCCAAGAGACCCAGTACTTC. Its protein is CASSFHRDSQETQYF.

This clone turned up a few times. The CDR3 loop is CASRGAEIGLLSGNTIYF. CDR3 sequence (DNA): TGTGCCAGCCGCGGGGCAGAAATAGGGCTTCTCTCTGGAAACACCATATATTTT. The chain has TRBV2 and TRBJ1-3; TRBD1 is a possible D gene (5 bases). V dropped 8 bases and J dropped 0 bases, with 23 bases sitting between them. Germline CDR1 reads SNHLY; CDR2 reads FYNNEI. The CDR3 runs 18 residues.

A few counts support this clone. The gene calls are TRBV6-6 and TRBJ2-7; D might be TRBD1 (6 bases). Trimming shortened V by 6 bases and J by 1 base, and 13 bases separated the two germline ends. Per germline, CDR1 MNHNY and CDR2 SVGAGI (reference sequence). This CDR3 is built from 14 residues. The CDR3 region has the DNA TGTGCCAGCAGCCTATGGACAGCTTCCTACGAGCAGTACTTC. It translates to CASSLWTASYEQYF.

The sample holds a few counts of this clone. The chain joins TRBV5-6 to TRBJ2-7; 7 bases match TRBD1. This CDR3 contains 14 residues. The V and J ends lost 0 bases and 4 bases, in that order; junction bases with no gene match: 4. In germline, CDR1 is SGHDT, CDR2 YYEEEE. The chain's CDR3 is CASSLVGQIYEQYF. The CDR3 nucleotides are TGTGCCAGCAGCTTGGTGGGACAGATATACGAGCAGTACTTC.

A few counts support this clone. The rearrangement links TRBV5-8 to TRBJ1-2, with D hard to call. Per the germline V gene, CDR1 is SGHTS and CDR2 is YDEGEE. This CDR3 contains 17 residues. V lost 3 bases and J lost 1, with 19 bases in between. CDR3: CASSSRVPPGSNYGYTF. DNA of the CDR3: TGTGCCAGCAGCTCGCGGGTTCCCCCGGGAAGTAACTATGGCTACACCTTC.

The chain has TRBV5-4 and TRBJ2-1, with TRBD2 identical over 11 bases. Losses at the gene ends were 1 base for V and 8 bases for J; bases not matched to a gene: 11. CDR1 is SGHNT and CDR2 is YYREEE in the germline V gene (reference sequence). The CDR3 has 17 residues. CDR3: CASSLTSGRGRFDEQFF. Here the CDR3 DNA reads TGTGCCAGCAGCTTGACTAGCGGGAGAGGGAGGTTCGATGAGCAGTTCTTC.

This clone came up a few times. This chain's CDR3 is CASSSPGWAGSYEQYF. The CDR3, as DNA: TGTGCCAGCAGCTCCCCAGGTTGGGCGGGCTCCTACGAGCAGTACTTC. The V and J genes are TRBV7-2 and TRBJ2-7, with a possible D match to TRBD2 (5 bases). CDR3 size: 16 residues. Per the germline V gene, CDR1 is SGHTA and CDR2 is FQGNSA. The germline V and J ends were trimmed by 4 bases and 0 bases, with 16 bases remaining between them.